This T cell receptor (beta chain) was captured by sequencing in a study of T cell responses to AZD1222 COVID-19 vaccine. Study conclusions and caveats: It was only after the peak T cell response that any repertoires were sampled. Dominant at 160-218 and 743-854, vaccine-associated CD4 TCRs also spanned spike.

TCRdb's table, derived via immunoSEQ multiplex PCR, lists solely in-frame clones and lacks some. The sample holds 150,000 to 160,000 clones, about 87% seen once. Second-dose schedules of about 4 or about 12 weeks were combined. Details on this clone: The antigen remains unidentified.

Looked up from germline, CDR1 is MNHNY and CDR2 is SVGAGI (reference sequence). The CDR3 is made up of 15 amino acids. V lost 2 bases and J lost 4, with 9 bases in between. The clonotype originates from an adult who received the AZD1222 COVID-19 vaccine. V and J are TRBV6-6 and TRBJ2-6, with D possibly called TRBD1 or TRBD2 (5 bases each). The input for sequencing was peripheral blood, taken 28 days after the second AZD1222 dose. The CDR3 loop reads CASSYEGTGANVLTF. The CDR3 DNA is TGTGCCAGCAGTTACGAGGGGACCGGGGCCAACGTCCTGACTTTC.